What follows are 8 T cell receptor beta chains derived from one specimen sequenced in a study of identical twins. TCRdb itself ran the 5' RACE reads through MiXCR, one entry per CDR3 protein. The table lists hundreds of thousands of distinct CDR3 sequences, more than 6.5% of them singletons, with around 0.98% in the top ten. Another study also made use of these data, one on yellow fever vaccine responses in identical twins.

Sequenced: PBMCs. Receptors originate from a woman in her late teens or twenties in good health.

This clonotype was seen repeatedly, ten times or more. CDR3 loop: CASSLPLAGVTEQFF. The CDR3 DNA is TGTGCCAGCAGCCTTCCGCTAGCGGGGGTAACTGAGCAGTTCTTC. The chain carries TRBV3-1 and TRBJ2-1; 10 positions match TRBD2. CDR1 is LGHDT and CDR2 is YNNKEL in the germline V gene (reference sequence). There are 15 residues in the CDR3. V dropped 4 bases and J dropped 9; count of bases not matched to a gene: 9.

This clonotype came up a few times. DNA of the CDR3: TGCGCCAGCAGCGAGACGGGGCAGCAGAACACTGAAGCTTTCTTT. Amino acids: CASSETGQQNTEAFF. J is TRBJ1-1 and V is TRBV5-1; a possible D gene is TRBD1 (5 bases). From germline, CDR1 is SGHRS and CDR2 YFSETQ. Trimming pared 4 bases from V and 1 base from J, leaving 14 bases between. The CDR3 has 15 amino acids.

This clonotype was counted between two and nine times. CDR3 DNA: TGTGCCAGCATCTCTCGGGTCTCCTACGAGCAGTACTTC. This codes for CASISRVSYEQYF. The rearrangement joins TRBV7-2 to TRBJ2-7; no definite D call. The germline V gene has CDR1 SGHTA and CDR2 FQGNSA. Trimming stripped 7 bases from V and 0 bases from J, with 10 bases between. The CDR3 extends over 13 amino acids.

Only a few counts were recorded for this clonotype. The CDR3 DNA sequence: TGTGCCAGCAGTGAGGGCGGGGGGGCCGACGAGCAGTACTTC. It yields the protein CASSEGGGADEQYF. The chain combines TRBV7-2 with TRBJ2-7; TRBD2 agrees at 9 bases. Germline-derived CDR1 and CDR2 are SGHTA and FQGNSA. This CDR3 region has 14 residues. V was clipped by 6 bases and J by 5 bases; unmatched bases: 8.

This clonotype was seen a few times. V is TRBV2 and J is TRBJ2-5; 7 bases map to TRBD2. CDR3 length equals 14 residues. With 9 bases clipped from V and 3 bases from J, the junction kept 10 bases outside the gene matches. Germline assignment: CDR1 SNHLY and CDR2 FYNNEI. The DNA of the CDR3 is TGTGCCAGTTCGAACCGGGACTACAAAGAGACCCAGTACTTC. Translation gives CASSNRDYKETQYF.

This clonotype was seen a few times. The rearrangement joins TRBV27 to TRBJ2-1; D might be TRBD1 or TRBD2, each matching 5 bases. V was clipped by 2 bases and J by 0 bases, with 17 bases between them. From germline, CDR1 is MNHEY and CDR2 SMNVEV (reference sequence). The length of the CDR3 is 18 residues. The DNA for the CDR3 is TGTGCCAGCAGTTTAAGGGGCAGGGCAGGGAGCTCCTACAATGAGCAGTTCTTC. It specifies CASSLRGRAGSSYNEQFF.

The chain carries TRBV20-1 and TRBJ1-1, with D possibly being TRBD1 (5 bases). The CDR3 length is 13 residues. Germline V gives CDR1 DFQATT, CDR2 SNEGSKA (reference sequence). V lost 0 bases and J 4 bases, leaving 9 bases between the germline ends. The CDR3 protein is CSARDGGVTEAFF. For the CDR3, the DNA is TGCAGTGCTAGAGATGGGGGGGTCACTGAAGCTTTCTTT.

This clonotype was seen many times. The V gene is TRBV6-5, the J gene TRBJ2-1; D possibly matches TRBD1 or TRBD2 (5 bases each). The CDR3 covers 17 residues. CDR1 is MNHEY and CDR2 is SVGAGI in the germline V gene. V shed 1 base and J shed 6 bases, with 19 bases lying between them. This CDR3 reads CASSYYPLRGLTNEQFF. DNA of the CDR3: TGTGCCAGCAGTTACTATCCCTTGAGGGGTTTGACCAATGAGCAGTTCTTC.